This T cell receptor (beta chain) was observed in a study of regulatory T cells in long-lasting Graves disease. Regarding the study as a whole: The work looked only at peripheral blood and did not look at thyroid tissue. When disease was persistent, TRBV28, TRBJ1-2 and TRBJ2-5 were the favored segments. Sharing of public clonotypes was greater in persistent patients (roughly 2,900) than in new patients (more than 900).

Remarks on this clonotype: Its antigen is still unknown. A far larger clone is one nucleotide away, so this likely arose from a read error.

Time point defined: newly diagnosed GD, antithyroid drugs for less than 3 months. From PBMCs, RNA was extracted and then used to make the TCR library. Building the TCR beta libraries relied on iRepertoire HTBI primers, and CDR3 regions underwent Arm-PCR. TCRdb redid the calling of the multiplex PCR reads with MiXCR, one entry per CDR3 protein. The table has roughly 220,000 distinct CDR3 sequences, about 18% seen once. This CDR3 has 14 residues. CDR1 is SNHLY, CDR2 FYNNEI, per germline. The chain joins TRBV2 to TRBJ2-3; possible D gene TRBD1, 7 bases. Matching the DNA end better, TRBJ2-1 makes the J call doubtful. This receptor was identified in a female donor with Graves disease. Source: peripheral blood mononuclear cells (PBMCs), taken at new diagnosis, from a patient treated with antithyroid drugs. CDR3 sequence (DNA): TGTGCCAGCACAGGGGGGCCAGCGTTGAATGAGCAGTTCTTC. Translating gives CASTGGPALNEQFF.